The T cell receptor beta chain described here comes from a study of blood T cell repertoires in COVID-19. For the study at large: The origin of the acute and convalescent COVID-19 samples was the United States, Italy and Spain. From T cells, B-cell-depleted T cells, or PBMCs came the material, which was cDNA or gDNA.

In the original analysis: From reference gene primer amplification, estimates of nucleated cell counts were derived. Assay used: immunoSEQ multiplex PCR; TCRdb lists only in-frame clones, some missing. The D gene and trimming were derived from the DNA, and the V and J assignments and clone size from that table. The table includes a few hundred thousand clones, around 87% detected once. Trimming pared 6 bases from V and 5 bases from J, leaving 16 bases between. The CDR3 consists of 14 residues. Germline V CDR1 and CDR2: MDHEN, SYDVKM. The chain is built from TRBV28 and TRBJ1-2, with D possibly TRBD1 on 5 matching bases. The clonotype was recovered from a woman aged 45 to 65 with acute or convalescent COVID-19. Sequencing used peripheral blood. The CDR3 here is CASSWGGKEYGYTF. CDR3 DNA: TGTGCCAGCAGCTGGGGGGGGAAGGAGTATGGCTACACCTTC.